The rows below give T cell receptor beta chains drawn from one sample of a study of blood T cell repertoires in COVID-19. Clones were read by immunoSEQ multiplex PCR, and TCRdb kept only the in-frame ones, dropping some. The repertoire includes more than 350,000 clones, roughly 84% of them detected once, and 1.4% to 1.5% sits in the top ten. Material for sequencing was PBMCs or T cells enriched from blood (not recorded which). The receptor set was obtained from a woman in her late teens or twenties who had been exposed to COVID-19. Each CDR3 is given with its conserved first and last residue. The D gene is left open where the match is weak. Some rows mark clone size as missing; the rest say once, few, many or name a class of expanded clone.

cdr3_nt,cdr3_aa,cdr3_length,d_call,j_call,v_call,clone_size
TGTGCCAGCAGTTTTTGGCCAGGCGGGACTAGCGGGAGGGGCGAGCAGTACTTC,CASSFWPGGTSGRGEQYF,18,TRBD2,TRBJ2-7,TRBV27,-
TGCAGTGCTTTCCATAATCAGCCCCAGCATTTT,CSAFHNQPQHF,11,-,TRBJ1-5,TRBV20-1,-
TGTGCCATCAGGGACTTAGCGACCGGGGAGCTGTTTTTT,CAIRDLATGELFF,13,-,TRBJ2-2,TRBV10-3,-
TGCGCCAGCAGCCAAGTTCCCGGGGGGGGTGTCACCGGGGAGCTGTTTTTT,CASSQVPGGGVTGELFF,17,TRBD2,TRBJ2-2,TRBV4-3,few
TGTGCCAGCAGTCCCACCCTCCGGACAGGGGGAGGCGACGAGCAGTACTTC,CASSPTLRTGGGDEQYF,17,TRBD1,TRBJ2-7,TRBV28,once
TGTGCCAGCAGGCAAACGGGGTCTAGTCAATACGAGCAGTACTTC,CASRQTGSSQYEQYF,15,-,TRBJ2-7,TRBV6-5,-
TGTGCCAGCAGCTCGTTGGTCGGGGCGGCTAGCGGCTACGAGCAGTACTTC,CASSSLVGAASGYEQYF,17,TRBD2,TRBJ2-7,TRBV11-2,-
TGCGCCAGCAGCTTCCCAGGCGCCTCAGGATCCTACAATGAGCAGTTCTTC,CASSFPGASGSYNEQFF,17,-,TRBJ2-1,TRBV5-1,-
TGTGCCACCTCTATCGGGACAGTTAGATATGGCTACACCTTC,CATSIGTVRYGYTF,14,TRBD1,TRBJ1-2,TRBV2,-
TGTGCCAGCAGTTTTCACGGAGCACACTATGGCTACACCTTC,CASSFHGAHYGYTF,14,-,TRBJ1-2,TRBV28,once
TGTGCCTGGAGTGTCACAGCGGGGGTCGATACGCAGTATTTT,CAWSVTAGVDTQYF,14,TRBD2,TRBJ2-3,TRBV30,-
TGTGCCAGCAGTTACTCGCGGGGAAACTATGGCTACACCTTC,CASSYSRGNYGYTF,14,-,TRBJ1-2,TRBV6-5,-
TGTGCCAGCAGCACAGGTTATAGCAATCAGCCCCAGCATTTT,CASSTGYSNQPQHF,14,-,TRBJ1-5,TRBV5-5,-
TGTGCCAGCAGCTCCCCGGGAGAAAAACTGTTTTTT,CASSSPGEKLFF,12,-,TRBJ1-4,TRBV28,-
TGTGCCAGCAGTCCGACACAAAACTATGGCTACACCTTC,CASSPTQNYGYTF,13,-,TRBJ1-2,TRBV12-3/TRBV12-4,-
TGTGCCAGTAGTCCAAAACAGGGAAGCTCCTATAATTCACCCCTCCACTTT,CASSPKQGSSYNSPLHF,17,-,TRBJ1-6,TRBV19,few
TGTGCCAGCAGTCTAACCCGTAACTATGGCTACACCTTC,CASSLTRNYGYTF,13,-,TRBJ1-2,TRBV28,-
TGTGCCAGCAGCAACGGCAGGGGGCTGGGCACTGAAGCTTTCTTT,CASSNGRGLGTEAFF,15,-,TRBJ1-1,TRBV21-1,-
TGTGCCAGCAGCGTAGAAGACAGGGCCCTCTACAATGAGCAGTTCTTC,CASSVEDRALYNEQFF,16,TRBD1,TRBJ2-1,TRBV9,-
TGTGCCAGCTCACCACCCGGGACAGGACTAGCGGGGACGATCTACGAGCAGTACTTC,CASSPPGTGLAGTIYEQYF,19,TRBD2,TRBJ2-7,TRBV18,-
TGTGCCAGCAGCCAAGAAGTAAGACAAGCCTACGAGCAGTACTTC,CASSQEVRQAYEQYF,15,-,TRBJ2-7,TRBV3-1/TRBV3-2,-
TGTGCCAGCAGTGACACTGAGGGACTTTATTTGGGTCAGCCCCAGCATTTT,CASSDTEGLYLGQPQHF,17,-,TRBJ1-5,TRBV2,once
TGTGCCAGCAGCTTGGAGCTCCGAGGAAGCTATGGCTACACCTTC,CASSLELRGSYGYTF,15,-,TRBJ1-2,TRBV5-4,-
TGTGCCAGCAGCTTAGAGGGACGGGGGACAGGGGGCACCGGGGAGCTGTTTTTT,CASSLEGRGTGGTGELFF,18,TRBD1,TRBJ2-2,TRBV7-2,-
TGCGCCAGCAGCCACATCGCAGGGGGCCAAGAGACCCAGTACTTC,CASSHIAGGQETQYF,15,TRBD1,TRBJ2-5,TRBV5-1,-
TGTGCCAGCAGCTTTCCGACTAGCGGGGGGGCGAGGGGAAATGAGCAGTTCTTC,CASSFPTSGGARGNEQFF,18,TRBD2,TRBJ2-1,TRBV7-2,-
TGTGCCAGTAGCTATCCCTCTCGACTAGCGGGGGTAACAGATACGCAGTATTTT,CASSYPSRLAGVTDTQYF,18,TRBD2,TRBJ2-3,TRBV19,-
TGCGCCAGCAGTGAGTCGGGTGTCGGGACAGGGCCTTATGGCTACACCTTC,CASSESGVGTGPYGYTF,17,TRBD1,TRBJ1-2,TRBV10-1,-
TGCGCCAGCAGCTTGGAGGCTAGCGCCAACACCGGGGAGCTGTTTTTT,CASSLEASANTGELFF,16,-,TRBJ2-2,TRBV5-1,-
TGTGCCATCAGTGAGTCGCGGGTTGAGACCCAGTACTTC,CAISESRVETQYF,13,-,TRBJ2-5,TRBV10-3,-
TGCAGTGCGACTCAGGGTTACGGCTACACCTTC,CSATQGYGYTF,11,-,TRBJ1-2,TRBV20-1,-
TGTGCCAGCAGCTCTACAGGGGGCGACGAAAAACTGTTTTTT,CASSSTGGDEKLFF,14,TRBD1,TRBJ1-4,TRBV13,-
TGCGCCAGCAGCCAAGACCTAGCGCGGGGGGCAACCTACAATGAGCAGTTCTTC,CASSQDLARGATYNEQFF,18,TRBD2,TRBJ2-1,TRBV4-3,once